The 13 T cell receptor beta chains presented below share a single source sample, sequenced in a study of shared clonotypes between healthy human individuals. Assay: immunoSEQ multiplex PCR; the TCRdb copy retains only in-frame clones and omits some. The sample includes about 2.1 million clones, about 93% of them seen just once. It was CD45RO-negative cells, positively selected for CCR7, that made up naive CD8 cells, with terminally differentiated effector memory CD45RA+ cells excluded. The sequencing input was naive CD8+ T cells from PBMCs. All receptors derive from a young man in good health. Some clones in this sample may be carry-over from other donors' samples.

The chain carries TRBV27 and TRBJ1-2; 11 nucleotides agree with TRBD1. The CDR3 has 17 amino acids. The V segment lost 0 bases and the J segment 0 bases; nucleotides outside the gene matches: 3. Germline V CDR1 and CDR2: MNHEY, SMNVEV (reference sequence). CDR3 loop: CASSLSWGQGANYGYTF. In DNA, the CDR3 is TGTGCCAGCAGTTTATCATGGGGACAGGGGGCTAACTATGGCTACACCTTC.

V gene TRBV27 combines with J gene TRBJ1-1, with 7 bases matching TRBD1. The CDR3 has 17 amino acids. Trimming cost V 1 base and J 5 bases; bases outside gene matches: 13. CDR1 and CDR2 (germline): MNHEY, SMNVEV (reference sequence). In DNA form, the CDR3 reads TGTGCCAGCAGTTTATTAGGCCAGGGGGGGTTTGGGACTGAAGCTTTCTTT. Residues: CASSLLGQGGFGTEAFF.

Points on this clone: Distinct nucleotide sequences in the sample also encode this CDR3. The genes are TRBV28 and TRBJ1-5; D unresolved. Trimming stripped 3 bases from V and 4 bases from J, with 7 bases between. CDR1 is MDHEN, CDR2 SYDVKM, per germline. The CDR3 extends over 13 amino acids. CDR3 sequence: CASSFLRNQPQHF. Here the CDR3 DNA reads TGTGCCAGCAGTTTCTTGAGAAATCAGCCCCAGCATTTT. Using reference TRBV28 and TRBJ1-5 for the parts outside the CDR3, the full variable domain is DVKVTQSSRYLVKRTGEKVFLECVQDMDHENMFWYRQDPGLGLRLIYFSYDVKMKEKGDIPEGYSVSREKKERFSLILESASTNQTSMYLCASSFLRNQPQHFGDGTRLSIL.

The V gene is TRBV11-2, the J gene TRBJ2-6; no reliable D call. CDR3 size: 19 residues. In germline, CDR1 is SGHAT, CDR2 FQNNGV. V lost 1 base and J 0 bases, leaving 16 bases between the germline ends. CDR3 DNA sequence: TGTGCCAGCAGCTTAGGAATTCTCGCAGGTTACTCTGGGGCCAACGTCCTGACTTTC. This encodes CASSLGILAGYSGANVLTF.

CDR3 sequence (DNA): TGTGCCAGCAGCTCCTCCCGGACAGCTTACACTGAAGCTTTCTTT. As protein: CASSSSRTAYTEAFF. The V gene is TRBV7-8, the J gene TRBJ1-1; a possible D gene is TRBD1 (6 bases). Trimming removed 4 bases from V and 3 bases from J, with 15 bases in between. CDR1 and CDR2 from the germline V gene are SGHVS and FQNEAQ. The CDR3 extends over 15 amino acids.

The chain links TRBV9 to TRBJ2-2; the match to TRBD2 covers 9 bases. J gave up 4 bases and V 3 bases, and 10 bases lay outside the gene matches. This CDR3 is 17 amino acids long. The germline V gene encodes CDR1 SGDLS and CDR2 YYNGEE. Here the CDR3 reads CASSAYSGRVGTGELFF. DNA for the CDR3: TGTGCCAGCAGCGCCTATAGCGGGAGAGTGGGCACCGGGGAGCTGTTTTTT.

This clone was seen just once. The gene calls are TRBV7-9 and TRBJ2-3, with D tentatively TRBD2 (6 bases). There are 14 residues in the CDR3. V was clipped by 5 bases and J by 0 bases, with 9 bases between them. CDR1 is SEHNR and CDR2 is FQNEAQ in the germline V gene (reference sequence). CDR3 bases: TGTGCCAGCAGCCCCGGGACTAGCACAGATACGCAGTATTTT. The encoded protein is CASSPGTSTDTQYF.

The CDR3 DNA reads TGTGCCAGCAGTTCTCGAATAGCGGGAGGGCGGGACATTCAGTACTTC. This translates into CASSSRIAGGRDIQYF. The V call is TRBV5-4, the J call TRBJ2-4; 11 bases fit TRBD2. Trimming removed 5 bases from V and 8 bases from J; junction bases left unmatched: 12. The V gene's germline CDR1 is SGHNT and CDR2 YYREEE (reference sequence). The CDR3 sequence is 16 residues long. The full variable domain, with the rest looked up from reference TRBV5-4 and TRBJ2-4, is ETGVTQSPTHLIKTRGQQVTLRCSSQSGHNTVSWYQQALGQGPQFIFQYYREEENGRGNFPPRFSGLQFPNYSSELNVNALELDDSALYLCASSSRIAGGRDIQYFGAGTRLSVL.

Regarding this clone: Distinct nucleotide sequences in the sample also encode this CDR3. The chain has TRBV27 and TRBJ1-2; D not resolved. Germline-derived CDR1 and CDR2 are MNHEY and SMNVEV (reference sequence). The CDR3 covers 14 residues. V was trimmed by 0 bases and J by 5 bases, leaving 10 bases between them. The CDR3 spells CASSLSRRSYGYTF. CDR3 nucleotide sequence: TGTGCCAGCAGTTTATCCCGCCGGAGTTATGGCTACACCTTC.

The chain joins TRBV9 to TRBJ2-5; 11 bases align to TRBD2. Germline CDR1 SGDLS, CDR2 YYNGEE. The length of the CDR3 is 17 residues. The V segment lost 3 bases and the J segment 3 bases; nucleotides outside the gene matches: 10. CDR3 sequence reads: CASSAQPLAGVEETQYF. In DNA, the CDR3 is TGTGCCAGCAGCGCCCAACCACTAGCGGGAGTAGAAGAGACCCAGTACTTC.

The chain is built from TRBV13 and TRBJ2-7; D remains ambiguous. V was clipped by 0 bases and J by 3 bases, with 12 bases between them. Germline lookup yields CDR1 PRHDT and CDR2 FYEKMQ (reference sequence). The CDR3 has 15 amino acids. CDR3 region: CASSLGPGLHYEQYF. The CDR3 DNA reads TGTGCCAGCAGCTTAGGGCCGGGCCTACACTACGAGCAGTACTTC.

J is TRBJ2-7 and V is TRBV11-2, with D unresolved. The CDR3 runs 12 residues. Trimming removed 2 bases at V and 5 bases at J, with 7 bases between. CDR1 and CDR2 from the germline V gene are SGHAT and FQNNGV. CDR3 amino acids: CASSLMWDEQYF. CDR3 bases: TGTGCCAGCAGCTTAATGTGGGACGAGCAGTACTTC.

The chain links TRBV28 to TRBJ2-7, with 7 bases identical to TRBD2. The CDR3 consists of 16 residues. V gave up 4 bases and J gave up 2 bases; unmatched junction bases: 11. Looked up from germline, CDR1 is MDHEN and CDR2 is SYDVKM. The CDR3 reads CASSSLREGLAYEQYF. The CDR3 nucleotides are TGTGCCAGCAGTTCCCTCAGGGAGGGCCTGGCCTACGAGCAGTACTTC.